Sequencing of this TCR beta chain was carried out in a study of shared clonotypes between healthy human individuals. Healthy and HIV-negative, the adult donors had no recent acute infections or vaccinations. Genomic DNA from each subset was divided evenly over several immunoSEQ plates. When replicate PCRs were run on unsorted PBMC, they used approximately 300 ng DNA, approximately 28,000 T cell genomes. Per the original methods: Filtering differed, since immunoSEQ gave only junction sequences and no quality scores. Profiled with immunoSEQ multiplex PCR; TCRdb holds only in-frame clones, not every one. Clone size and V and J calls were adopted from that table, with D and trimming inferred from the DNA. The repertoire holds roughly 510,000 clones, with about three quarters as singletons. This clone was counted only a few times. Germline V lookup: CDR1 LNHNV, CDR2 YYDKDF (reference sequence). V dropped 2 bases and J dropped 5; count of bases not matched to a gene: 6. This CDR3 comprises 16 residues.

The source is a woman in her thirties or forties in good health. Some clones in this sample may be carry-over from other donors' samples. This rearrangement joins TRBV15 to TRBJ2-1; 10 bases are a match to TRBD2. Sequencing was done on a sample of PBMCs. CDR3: CATSRRLGLANNEQFF. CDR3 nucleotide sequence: TGTGCCACCAGCAGAAGACTGGGACTAGCGAACAATGAGCAGTTCTTC.